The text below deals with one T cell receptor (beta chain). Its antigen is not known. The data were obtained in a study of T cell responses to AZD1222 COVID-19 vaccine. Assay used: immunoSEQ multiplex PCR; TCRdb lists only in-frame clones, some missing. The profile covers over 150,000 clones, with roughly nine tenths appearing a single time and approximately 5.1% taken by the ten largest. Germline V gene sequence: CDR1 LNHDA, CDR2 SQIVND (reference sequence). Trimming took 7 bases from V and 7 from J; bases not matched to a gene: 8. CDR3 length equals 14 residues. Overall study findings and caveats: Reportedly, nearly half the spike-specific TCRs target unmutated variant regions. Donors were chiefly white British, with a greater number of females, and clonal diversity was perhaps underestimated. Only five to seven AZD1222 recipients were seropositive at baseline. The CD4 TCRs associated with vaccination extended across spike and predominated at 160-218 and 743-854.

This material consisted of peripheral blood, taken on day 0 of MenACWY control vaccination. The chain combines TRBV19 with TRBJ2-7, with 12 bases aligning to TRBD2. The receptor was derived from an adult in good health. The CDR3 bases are TGTGCCAGTAAGCTAGCGGGAGGGCCGGGGGAGCAGTACTTC. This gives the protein CASKLAGGPGEQYF.